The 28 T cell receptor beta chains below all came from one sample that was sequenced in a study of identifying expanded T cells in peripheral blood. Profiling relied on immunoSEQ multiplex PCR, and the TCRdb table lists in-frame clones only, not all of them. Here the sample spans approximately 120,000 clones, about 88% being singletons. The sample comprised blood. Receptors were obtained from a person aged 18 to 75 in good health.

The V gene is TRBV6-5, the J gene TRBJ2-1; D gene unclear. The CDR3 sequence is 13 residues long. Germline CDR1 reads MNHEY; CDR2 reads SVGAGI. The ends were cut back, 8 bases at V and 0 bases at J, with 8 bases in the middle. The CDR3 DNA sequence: TGTGCCAGCGTCGCTCTCTCCTACAATGAGCAGTTCTTC. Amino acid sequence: CASVALSYNEQFF.

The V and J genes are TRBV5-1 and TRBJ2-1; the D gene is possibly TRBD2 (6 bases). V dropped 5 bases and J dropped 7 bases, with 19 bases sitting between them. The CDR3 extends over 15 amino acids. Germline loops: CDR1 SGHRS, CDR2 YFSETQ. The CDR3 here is CASSSGAPPRNEQFF. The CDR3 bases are TGCGCCAGCAGTTCGGGAGCCCCCCCACGGAATGAGCAGTTCTTC.

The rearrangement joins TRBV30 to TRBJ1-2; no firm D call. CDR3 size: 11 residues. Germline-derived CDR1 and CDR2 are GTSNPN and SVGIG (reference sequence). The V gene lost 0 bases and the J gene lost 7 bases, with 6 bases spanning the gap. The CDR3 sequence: CAWSVPGGYTF. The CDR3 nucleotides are TGTGCCTGGAGTGTACCGGGTGGCTACACCTTC.

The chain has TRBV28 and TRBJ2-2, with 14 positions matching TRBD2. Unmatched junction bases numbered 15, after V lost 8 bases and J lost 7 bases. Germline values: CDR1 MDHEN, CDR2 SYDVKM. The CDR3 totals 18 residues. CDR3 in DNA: TGTGCCAGCCTATCTATGGGACTAGCGGGAGTTTTTCACGGGGAGCTGTTTTTT. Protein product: CASLSMGLAGVFHGELFF. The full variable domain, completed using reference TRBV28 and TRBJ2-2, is DVKVTQSSRYLVKRTGEKVFLECVQDMDHENMFWYRQDPGLGLRLIYFSYDVKMKEKGDIPEGYSVSREKKERFSLILESASTNQTSMYLCASLSMGLAGVFHGELFFGEGSRLTVL.

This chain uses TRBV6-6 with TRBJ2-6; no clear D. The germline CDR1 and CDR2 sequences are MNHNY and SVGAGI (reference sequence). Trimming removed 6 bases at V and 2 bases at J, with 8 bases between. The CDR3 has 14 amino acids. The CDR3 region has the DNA TGTGCCAGCAGACTAAGTGCTGGGGCCAACGTCCTGACTTTC. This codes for CASRLSAGANVLTF.

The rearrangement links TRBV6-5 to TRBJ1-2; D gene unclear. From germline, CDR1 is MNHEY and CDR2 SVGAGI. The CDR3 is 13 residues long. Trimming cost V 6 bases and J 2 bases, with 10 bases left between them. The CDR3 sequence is CASRADPNYGYTF. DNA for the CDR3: TGTGCCAGCAGGGCCGACCCAAACTATGGCTACACCTTC.

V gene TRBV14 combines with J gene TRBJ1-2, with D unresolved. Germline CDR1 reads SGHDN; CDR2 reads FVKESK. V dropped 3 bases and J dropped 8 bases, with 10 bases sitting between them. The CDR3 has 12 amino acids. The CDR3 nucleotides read TGTGCCAGCAGCCAGGCCCTTAGGGGCTACACCTTC. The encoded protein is CASSQALRGYTF.

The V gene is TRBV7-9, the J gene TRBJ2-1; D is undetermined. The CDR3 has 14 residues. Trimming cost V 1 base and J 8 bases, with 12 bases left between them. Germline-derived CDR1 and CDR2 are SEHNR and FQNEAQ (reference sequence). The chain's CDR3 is CASSLDSRYYEQFF. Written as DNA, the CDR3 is TGTGCCAGCAGCTTAGACTCCCGGTACTATGAGCAGTTCTTC.

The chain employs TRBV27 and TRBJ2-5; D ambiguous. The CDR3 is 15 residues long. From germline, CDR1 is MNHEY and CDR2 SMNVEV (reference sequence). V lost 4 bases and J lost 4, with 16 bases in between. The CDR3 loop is CASSSRTGWSETQYF. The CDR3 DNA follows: TGTGCCAGCAGTTCCAGAACCGGGTGGTCAGAGACCCAGTACTTC.

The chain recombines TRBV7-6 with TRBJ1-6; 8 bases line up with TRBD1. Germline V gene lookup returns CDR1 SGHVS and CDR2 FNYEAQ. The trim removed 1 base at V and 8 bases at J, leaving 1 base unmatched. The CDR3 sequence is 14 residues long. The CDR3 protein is CASSLGTGYSPLHF. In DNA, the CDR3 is TGTGCCAGCAGCTTAGGGACAGGGTATTCACCCCTCCACTTT.

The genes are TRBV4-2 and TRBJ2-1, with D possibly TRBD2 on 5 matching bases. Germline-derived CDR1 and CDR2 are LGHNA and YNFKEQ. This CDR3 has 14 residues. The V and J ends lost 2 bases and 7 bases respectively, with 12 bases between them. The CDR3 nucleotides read TGTGCCAGCAGCCAAAGTATGGGGAGAAATGAGCAGTTCTTC. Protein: CASSQSMGRNEQFF.

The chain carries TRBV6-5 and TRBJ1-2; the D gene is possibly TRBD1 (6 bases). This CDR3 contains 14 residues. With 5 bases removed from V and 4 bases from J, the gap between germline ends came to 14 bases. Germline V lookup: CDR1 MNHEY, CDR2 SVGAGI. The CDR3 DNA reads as TGTGCCAGCAGTCGCTCGGGACAACTCTATGGCTACACCTTC. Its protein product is CASSRSGQLYGYTF.

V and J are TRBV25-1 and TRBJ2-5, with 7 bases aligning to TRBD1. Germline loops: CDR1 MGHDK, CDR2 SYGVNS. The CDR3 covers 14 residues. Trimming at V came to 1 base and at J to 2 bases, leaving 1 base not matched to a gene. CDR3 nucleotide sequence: TGTGCCAGCAGTGAATTCAGGGGGCAAGAGACCCAGTACTTC. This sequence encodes CASSEFRGQETQYF.

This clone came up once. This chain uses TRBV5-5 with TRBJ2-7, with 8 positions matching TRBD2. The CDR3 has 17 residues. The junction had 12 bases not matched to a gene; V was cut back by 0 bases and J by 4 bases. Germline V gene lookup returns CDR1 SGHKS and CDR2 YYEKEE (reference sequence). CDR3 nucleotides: TGTGCCAGCAGCTTGGTGTACGTGGCGGGGGGCGTGTACGAGCAGTACTTC. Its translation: CASSLVYVAGGVYEQYF.

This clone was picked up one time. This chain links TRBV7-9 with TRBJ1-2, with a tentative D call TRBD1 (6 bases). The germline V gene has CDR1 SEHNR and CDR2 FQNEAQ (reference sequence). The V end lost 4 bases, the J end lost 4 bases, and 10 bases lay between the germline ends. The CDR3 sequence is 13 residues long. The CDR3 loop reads CASSSGTIYGYTF. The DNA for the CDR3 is TGTGCCAGCAGCTCAGGGACAATCTATGGCTACACCTTC.

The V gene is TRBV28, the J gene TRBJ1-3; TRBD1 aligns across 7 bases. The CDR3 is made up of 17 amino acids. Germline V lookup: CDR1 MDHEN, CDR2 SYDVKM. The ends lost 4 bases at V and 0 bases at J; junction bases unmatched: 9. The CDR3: CASSSEGAGLSGNTIYF. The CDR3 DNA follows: TGTGCCAGCAGTTCCGAGGGGGCCGGACTCTCTGGAAACACCATATATTTT.

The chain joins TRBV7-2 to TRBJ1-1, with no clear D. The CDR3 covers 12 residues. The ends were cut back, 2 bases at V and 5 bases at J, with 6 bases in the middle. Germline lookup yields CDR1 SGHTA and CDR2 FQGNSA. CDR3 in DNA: TGTGCCAGCAGCTTAATGGGGACTGAAGCTTTCTTT. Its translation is CASSLMGTEAFF. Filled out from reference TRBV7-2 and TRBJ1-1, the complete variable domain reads GAGVSQSPSNKVTEKGKDVELRCDPISGHTALYWYRQSLGQGLEFLIYFQGNSAPDKSGLPSDRFSAERTGGSVSTLTIQRTQQEDSAVYLCASSLMGTEAFFGQGTRLTVV.

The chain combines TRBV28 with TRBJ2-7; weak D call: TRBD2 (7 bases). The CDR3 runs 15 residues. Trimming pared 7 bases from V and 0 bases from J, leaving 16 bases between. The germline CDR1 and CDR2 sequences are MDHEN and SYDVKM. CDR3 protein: CASTKGGGHSYEQYF. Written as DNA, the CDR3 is TGTGCCAGCACCAAGGGGGGAGGGCACTCCTACGAGCAGTACTTC.

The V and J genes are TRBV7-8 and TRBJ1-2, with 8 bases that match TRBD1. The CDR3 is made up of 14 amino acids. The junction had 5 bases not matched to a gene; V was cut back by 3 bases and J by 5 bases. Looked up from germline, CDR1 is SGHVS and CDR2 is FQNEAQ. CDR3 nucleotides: TGTGCCAGCAGCTTTGCGGGACAGGTGTATGGCTACACCTTC. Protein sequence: CASSFAGQVYGYTF.

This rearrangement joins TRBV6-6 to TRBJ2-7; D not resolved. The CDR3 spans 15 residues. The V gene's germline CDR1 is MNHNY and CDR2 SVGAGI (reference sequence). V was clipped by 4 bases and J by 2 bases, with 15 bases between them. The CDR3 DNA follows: TGTGCCAGCAGTTCGTCCCTAGAGGTAACCTACGAGCAGTACTTC. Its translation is CASSSSLEVTYEQYF.

This CDR3 is CASSPQRNQPQHF. The CDR3 bases are TGTGCCAGCAGTCCCCAACGTAATCAGCCCCAGCATTTT. J is TRBJ1-5 and V is TRBV6-5, with D hard to call. Trimming left V 5 bases short and J 4 bases short, with 9 bases between. Germline lookup yields CDR1 MNHEY and CDR2 SVGAGI. This CDR3 has 13 residues.

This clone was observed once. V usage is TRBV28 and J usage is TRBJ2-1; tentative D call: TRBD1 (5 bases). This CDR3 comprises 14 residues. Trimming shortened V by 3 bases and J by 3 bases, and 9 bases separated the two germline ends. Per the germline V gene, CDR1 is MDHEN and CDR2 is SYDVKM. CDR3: CASSLQGNYNEQFF. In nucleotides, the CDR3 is TGTGCCAGCAGTTTGCAGGGTAACTACAATGAGCAGTTCTTC.

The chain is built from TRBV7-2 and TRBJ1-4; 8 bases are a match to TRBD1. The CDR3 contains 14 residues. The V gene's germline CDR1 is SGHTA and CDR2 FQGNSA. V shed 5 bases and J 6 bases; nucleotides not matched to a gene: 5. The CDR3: CASSVAGGDEKLFF. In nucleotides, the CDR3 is TGTGCCAGCAGCGTTGCAGGGGGCGATGAAAAACTGTTTTTT.

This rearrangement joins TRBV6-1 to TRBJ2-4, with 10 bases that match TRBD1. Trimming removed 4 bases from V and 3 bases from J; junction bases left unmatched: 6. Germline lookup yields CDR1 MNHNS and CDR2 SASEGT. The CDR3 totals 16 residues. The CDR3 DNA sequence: TGTGCCAGCAGTGGGGACAGGGGTTGGGACAAAAACATTCAGTACTTC. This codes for CASSGDRGWDKNIQYF.

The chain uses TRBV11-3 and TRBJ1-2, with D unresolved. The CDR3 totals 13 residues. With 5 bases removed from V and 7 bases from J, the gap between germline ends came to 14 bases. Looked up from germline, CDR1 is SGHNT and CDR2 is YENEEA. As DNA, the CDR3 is TGTGCCAGCAGCGCCCCGGGAGGACGTGGCTACACCTTC. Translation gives CASSAPGGRGYTF.

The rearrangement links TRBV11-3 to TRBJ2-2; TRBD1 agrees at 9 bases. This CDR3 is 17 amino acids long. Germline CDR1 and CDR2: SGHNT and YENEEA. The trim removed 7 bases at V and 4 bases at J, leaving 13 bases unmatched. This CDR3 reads CASTSGTGFQSTGELFF. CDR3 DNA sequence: TGTGCCAGCACCTCCGGGACAGGGTTTCAAAGCACCGGGGAGCTGTTTTTT.

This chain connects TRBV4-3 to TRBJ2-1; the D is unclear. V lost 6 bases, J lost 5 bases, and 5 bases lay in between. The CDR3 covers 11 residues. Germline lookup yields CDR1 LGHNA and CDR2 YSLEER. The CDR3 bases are TGCGCCAGCAGTGGAGACAATGAGCAGTTCTTC. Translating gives CASSGDNEQFF.

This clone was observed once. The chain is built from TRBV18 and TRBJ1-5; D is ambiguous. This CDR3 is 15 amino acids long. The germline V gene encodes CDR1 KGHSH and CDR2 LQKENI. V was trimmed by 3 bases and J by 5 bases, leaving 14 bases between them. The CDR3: CASSPPRVVDQPQHF. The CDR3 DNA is TGTGCCAGCTCACCCCCCCGCGTGGTCGATCAGCCCCAGCATTTT. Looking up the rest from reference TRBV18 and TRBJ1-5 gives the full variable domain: NAGVMQNPRHLVRRRGQEARLRCSPMKGHSHVYWYRQLPEEGLKFMVYLQKENIIDESGMPKERFSAEFPKEGPSILRIQQVVRGDSAAYFCASSPPRVVDQPQHFGDGTRLSIL.